These T cell receptor beta chains were read from a single sample in a study of Ad26.COV2.S vaccination and SARS-CoV-2 variants. The repertoire was sequenced with immunoSEQ multiplex PCR; TCRdb's copy has only in-frame clones and lacks some. The sample has around 400,000 clones; approximately 92% are singletons. Sample: peripheral blood, taken in a trial of Ad26.COV2.S vaccine versus placebo. The receptors here all came from a person between 18 and 65 years old who received the Ad26.COV2.S COVID-19 vaccine or a placebo. Both conserved end residues are trimmed from each CDR3. A D gene is named only where the DNA matches it firmly. Size is stated for part of the rows, as once, few or many counts, or as a class when the clone is expanded.

v_gene,abundance,len,d_gene,CDR3aa
TRBV11-2,-,15,-,ASSPLGRGVWAGELF
TRBV5-1,-,16,TRBD1,ASSWVPGQGLNTGELF
TRBV11-2,-,13,-,ASSTMDGRQETQY
TRBV19,-,13,-,ASSIQSTGGETQY
TRBV5-8,-,13,-,ASSLSSGVVYGYT
TRBV9,-,16,-,ASSVGPGGVRQSETQY
TRBV28,-,12,-,ASSLALRGEKLF
TRBV11-2,-,11,-,ASSPDARYGYT
TRBV19,-,10,-,ASSISTMGAF
TRBV30,-,13,-,AWSATQGAAYEQY
TRBV28,-,13,TRBD1,ASSRPGQGPFWAF
TRBV5-6,-,11,-,ASSWWGPGHLH
TRBV6-5,-,11,-,ASSPTLGGGYT
TRBV30,-,10,TRBD1,AWSDRGFGYT
TRBV24-1,once,11,-,ATSDRDGETQY
TRBV3-1/TRBV3-2,-,12,-,ASSQEGGLYEQY
TRBV7-6,-,13,TRBD2,ASSLFSGGVDTQY
TRBV19,-,10,-,ASSMEHQPQH
TRBV5-1,-,11,-,ASSLDSGNTIY
TRBV28,once,17,TRBD2,ASSFFGDGLAEATDTQY
TRBV30,-,11,-,AWNVPTYNEQF
TRBV5-4,-,14,-,ASSLPWGKANYGYT
TRBV27,-,12,-,ASSSRGFSYEQY
TRBV18,-,12,-,ASSPRGDGNTIY
TRBV11-2,-,13,-,ASSPVRGEGDTQY
TRBV27,-,12,-,ASSLNRIAYEQY
TRBV23-1,-,12,-,ASSQFAGDHWGF
TRBV30,-,12,TRBD2,AWTGTTNYNEQF
TRBV6-2/TRBV6-3,-,10,-,ASSIYSYEQY
TRBV25-1,once,12,TRBD1,ASREGQGFDEQY
TRBV5-1,-,13,TRBD2,ASSRVEGGLNEQF
TRBV12-3/TRBV12-4,-,10,-,ASRLGVGEAF
TRBV7-9,-,13,-,ASSPVEAGANVLT
TRBV5-1,once,13,-,ASSWGASGGTEAF
TRBV30,-,12,-,AWSFGDSNQPQH
TRBV5-1,-,15,TRBD2,ASSSGLAGSSYNEQF
TRBV18,-,13,TRBD1,ASSPTSTGGGEAF
TRBV5-6,-,12,-,ASSLTAAKNIQY
TRBV5-4,-,15,TRBD2,ASSYLPGSGKYNEQF
TRBV27,-,10,-,ASSHRAGELF
TRBV7-2,-,12,-,ASSYTSLTGELF